A single sample is the source of the 16 T cell receptor beta chains below, sequenced in a study of T cell responses to AZD1222 COVID-19 vaccine. Measured with immunoSEQ multiplex PCR; TCRdb has only the in-frame clones, and not every one. The data contain tens of thousands of clones, roughly 90% of them singletons. This material consisted of peripheral blood, taken on day 0 of AZD1222 vaccination. Receptors were obtained from an adult in good health.

The gene calls are TRBV30 and TRBJ2-2; 8 bases match TRBD2. The CDR3 loop spans 16 amino acids. Germline trimming cut 0 bases from V and 0 bases from J; bases unmatched to any gene: 3. The germline V gene encodes CDR1 GTSNPN and CDR2 SVGIG (reference sequence). CDR3 DNA sequence: TGTGCCTGGAGTGTACGGGGGGGCGCGAACACCGGGGAGCTGTTTTTT. It translates to CAWSVRGGANTGELFF.

The V gene is TRBV5-4, the J gene TRBJ1-2, with 8 positions matching TRBD1. Per the germline V gene, CDR1 is SGHNT and CDR2 is YYREEE (reference sequence). J gave up 0 bases and V 4 bases, and 5 bases lay outside the gene matches. The CDR3 consists of 15 residues. In DNA, the CDR3 is TGTGCCAGCAGCCCCCCAGGGGGCGCTAACTATGGCTACACCTTC. It yields the protein CASSPPGGANYGYTF. Full variable domain (remainder filled in from reference TRBV5-4 and TRBJ1-2): ETGVTQSPTHLIKTRGQQVTLRCSSQSGHNTVSWYQQALGQGPQFIFQYYREEENGRGNFPPRFSGLQFPNYSSELNVNALELDDSALYLCASSPPGGANYGYTFGSGTRLTVV.

The chain links TRBV9 to TRBJ1-2; D possibly corresponds to TRBD1 (5 bases). Per germline, CDR1 SGDLS and CDR2 YYNGEE. The CDR3 spans 16 residues. The V and J ends lost 0 bases and 0 bases respectively, with 12 bases between them. The CDR3 bases are TGTGCCAGCAGCGTAGGGGGGACGGCTACTAACTATGGCTACACCTTC. Protein: CASSVGGTATNYGYTF.

This sequence joins TRBV4-2 and TRBJ1-2; TRBD1 might be the D (6 bases). The CDR3 covers 15 residues. V gave up 0 bases and J gave up 5 bases, with 13 bases separating them. Germline assignment: CDR1 LGHNA and CDR2 YNFKEQ. The CDR3 bases are TGTGCCAGCAGCCAAGAATGGGGGCGCGGGTATGGCTACACCTTC. Protein product: CASSQEWGRGYGYTF.

Only one count was recorded for this clone. J is TRBJ2-1 and V is TRBV4-1; maybe TRBD1 (5 bases). V was pared by 3 bases and J by 5 bases, with 20 bases between. Germline V gives CDR1 MGHRA, CDR2 YSYEKL. The CDR3 covers 17 residues. The CDR3 coding sequence is TGCGCCAGCAGCCAGCTCTCCCCGGTTCTAGGGGACAATGAGCAGTTCTTC. Its translation: CASSQLSPVLGDNEQFF.

V is TRBV27 and J is TRBJ2-7; the match to TRBD1 covers 11 bases. The germline gives CDR1 MNHEY, CDR2 SMNVEV (reference sequence). Trimming took 7 bases from V and 6 from J; bases not matched to a gene: 5. The CDR3 has 13 amino acids. The CDR3 sequence: CASMDRGRLEQYF. The CDR3 DNA sequence: TGTGCCAGCATGGACAGGGGGCGGCTCGAGCAGTACTTC.

The chain combines TRBV28 with TRBJ2-7; D gene uncertain. V lost 6 bases and J 3 bases, leaving 12 bases between the germline ends. From germline, CDR1 is MDHEN and CDR2 SYDVKM. This CDR3 has 13 amino acids. CDR3 in amino acids: CASRTGTFYEQYF. Written as DNA, the CDR3 is TGTGCCAGCAGGACGGGCACTTTCTACGAGCAGTACTTC.

CDR3 residues: CASRGRLNTEAFF. The DNA of the CDR3 is TGCGCCAGCAGGGGACGGCTGAACACTGAAGCTTTCTTT. The chain is built from TRBV5-1 and TRBJ1-1, with D possibly TRBD1 on 5 matching bases. This CDR3 spans 13 amino acids. V shed 5 bases and J shed 0 bases, with 8 bases lying between them. Germline V gene sequence: CDR1 SGHRS, CDR2 YFSETQ.

J is TRBJ1-1 and V is TRBV28, with D unclear. Deletions cut 2 bases from V and 7 bases from J, with 14 bases between. Per germline, CDR1 MDHEN and CDR2 SYDVKM. The length of the CDR3 is 14 residues. The CDR3 DNA is TGTGCCAGCAGTTTAAACTGGCCTGGAGGTGAAGCTTTCTTT. It translates to CASSLNWPGGEAFF.

V gene TRBV4-1 combines with J gene TRBJ2-3, with 7 bases aligning to TRBD2. The CDR3 consists of 15 residues. J was trimmed by 0 bases and V by 7 bases; bases with no gene match: 7. Germline CDR1 reads MGHRA; CDR2 reads YSYEKL. The CDR3 region is CASMLSGLSTDTQYF. In nucleotides, the CDR3 is TGCGCCAGCATGCTTAGCGGGCTTAGCACAGATACGCAGTATTTT.

V gene TRBV11-3 combines with J gene TRBJ1-1, with D unresolved. Trimming left V 1 base short and J 3 bases short, with 6 bases between. Germline values: CDR1 SGHNT, CDR2 YENEEA. This CDR3 comprises 13 residues. The CDR3 is CASSLAADTEAFF. Written as DNA, the CDR3 is TGTGCCAGCAGCTTAGCGGCAGACACTGAAGCTTTCTTT.

This clone was picked up one time. This sequence joins TRBV12-3 or TRBV12-4 and TRBJ1-2; tentatively, D is TRBD1 (5 bases). Trimming left V 6 bases short and J 7 bases short, with 15 bases between. The CDR3 is 13 residues long. CDR3: CASSRGVVSGYTF. DNA of the CDR3: TGTGCCAGCAGCCGGGGCGTTGTGAGTGGCTACACCTTC.

This clone showed up just a few times. The CDR3 spells CASSHRTGAGEAFF. CDR3 nucleotides: TGTGCCAGCAGCCACCGGACAGGGGCGGGTGAAGCTTTCTTT. This chain connects TRBV3-1 (or the pseudogene TRBV3-2) to TRBJ1-1, with 9 positions matching TRBD1. CDR3 length equals 14 residues. From germline, CDR1 is LGHDT and CDR2 YNNKEL (reference sequence). Unmatched junction bases numbered 6, after V lost 3 bases and J lost 7 bases.

The J gene is TRBJ2-5, the V gene TRBV6-4; D unresolved. This CDR3 is built from 13 residues. Germline V gene sequence: CDR1 MRHNA, CDR2 SNTAGT. V lost 4 bases and J 1 base, leaving 7 bases between the germline ends. This CDR3 is CASSGAAQETQYF. CDR3 bases: TGTGCCAGCAGTGGTGCAGCCCAAGAGACCCAGTACTTC.

The rearrangement links TRBV19 to TRBJ1-1; a possible D gene is TRBD1 (5 bases). Trimming removed 10 bases from V and 0 bases from J, with 12 bases in between. Germline V gene sequence: CDR1 LNHDA, CDR2 SQIVND (reference sequence). The CDR3 has 13 residues. CDR3 in amino acids: CATSGTLNTEAFF. CDR3 nucleotide sequence: TGTGCCACTTCCGGGACCCTGAACACTGAAGCTTTCTTT.

The chain couples TRBV7-2 to TRBJ2-5, with TRBD2 matching 12 bases. Trimming at V came to 3 bases and at J to 6 bases, leaving 5 bases not matched to a gene. The CDR3 covers 15 residues. CDR1 SGHTA and CDR2 FQGNSA come from the germline V gene. The CDR3, as DNA: TGTGCCAGCAGCTTCCCTAGCGGGAGGGGCCAGACCCAGTACTTC. Amino acids: CASSFPSGRGQTQYF.